The 27 T cell receptor beta chains below come from one sample, sequenced in a study of cytomegalovirus exposure and HLA in healthy donors. With 60 Vbeta and 13 Jbeta primers, the PCR was carried out. The assay was immunoSEQ multiplex PCR, and TCRdb's table has in-frame clones only and misses some. Of around 210,000 clones listed, just under 80% are singletons. Material: PBMCs. The receptors derive from a boy under 18 in good health and CMV-seronegative.

As regards this clone: Its ends do not fully match the called genes, so a read error is possible. This chain uses TRBV11-2 with TRBJ2-7; possible D gene TRBD2, 7 bases. Germline CDR1 reads SGHAT; CDR2 reads FQNNGV. The CDR3 covers 12 residues. The CDR3 coding sequence is TGTGCCAGCAGCCCCGGGGGGCGTTCTTGGGACTTC. Translation gives CASSPGGRSWDF.

The chain employs TRBV7-8 and TRBJ1-6, with D tentatively TRBD1 (6 bases). V was shortened by 5 bases and J by 10 bases, with 24 bases between the two germline ends. Looked up from germline, CDR1 is SGHVS and CDR2 is FQNEAQ. The CDR3 has 17 residues. The DNA for the CDR3 is TGTGCCAGCAGCCGATTATCCCGGGACAACCTAGGGTCACCCCTCCACTTT. It is translated as CASSRLSRDNLGSPLHF.

V gene TRBV5-1 combines with J gene TRBJ2-3; unclear D gene. Germline CDR1 reads SGHRS; CDR2 reads YFSETQ. V was pared by 4 bases and J by 2 bases, with 11 bases between. The CDR3 totals 14 residues. The DNA of the CDR3 is TGCGCCAGCAGCATGACTGTCCTCACAGATACGCAGTATTTT. It yields the protein CASSMTVLTDTQYF.

For this clone: Other DNA sequences in the sample encode the same CDR3. This chain joins TRBV9 and TRBJ1-1; TRBD1 might be the D (5 bases). Germline CDR1 is SGDLS and CDR2 is YYNGEE. Deletions cut 0 bases from V and 4 bases from J, with 10 bases between. CDR3 length equals 14 residues. The DNA for the CDR3 is TGTGCCAGCAGCGTAGGTCGGGGGGGCACTGAAGCTTTCTTT. Amino acids: CASSVGRGGTEAFF.

The J gene is TRBJ2-1, the V gene TRBV4-1; 7 bases match TRBD2. The V gene's germline CDR1 is MGHRA and CDR2 YSYEKL. This CDR3 spans 16 amino acids. The V and J ends lost 4 bases and 2 bases, in that order; junction bases with no gene match: 8. Here the CDR3 DNA reads TGCGCCAGCAGCCTACGCCAGCGGGAAACCTACAATGAGCAGTTCTTC. Translating gives CASSLRQRETYNEQFF.

This clone was observed a single time. The V and J genes are TRBV5-1 and TRBJ2-2; D may be TRBD2 (7 bases). V lost 3 bases and J lost 2, with 14 bases in between. Germline V gene sequence: CDR1 SGHRS, CDR2 YFSETQ. The CDR3 runs 16 residues. CDR3: CASSSRGGGNTGELFF. CDR3 nucleotides: TGCGCCAGCAGCTCCCGAGGGGGGGGCAACACCGGGGAGCTGTTTTTT.

The chain employs TRBV4-1 and TRBJ2-7; D not certain. Germline-derived CDR1 and CDR2 are MGHRA and YSYEKL. V gave up 0 bases and J gave up 0 bases, with 9 bases separating them. The CDR3 contains 15 residues. The CDR3 coding sequence is TGCGCCAGCAGCCAAGATAGCCACGTCTCCTACGAGCAGTACTTC. Translating gives CASSQDSHVSYEQYF.

The rearrangement uses TRBV6-5 and TRBJ1-2; D gene uncertain. CDR1 is MNHEY and CDR2 is SVGAGI in the germline V gene. V gave up 2 bases and J gave up 8 bases, with 15 bases separating them. This CDR3 has 14 residues. CDR3: CASSYTNGGGGYTF. Written as DNA, the CDR3 is TGTGCCAGCAGTTACACAAACGGAGGTGGGGGCTACACCTTC.

This clone has more than one count but fewer than ten. This chain connects TRBV4-1 to TRBJ1-5; D is uncertain. V shed 3 bases and J shed 9 bases, with 18 bases lying between them. CDR3 length: 15 residues. Germline loops: CDR1 MGHRA, CDR2 YSYEKL. The DNA for the CDR3 is TGCGCCAGCAGCCAGATACAGACAAGTAAATCGCCCCAGCATTTT. Its translation: CASSQIQTSKSPQHF.

The chain couples TRBV30 to TRBJ1-5, with a possible D match to TRBD1 (5 bases). The V gene lost 2 bases and the J gene lost 6 bases, with 8 bases spanning the gap. Germline CDR1 is GTSNPN and CDR2 is SVGIG (reference sequence). This CDR3 spans 12 amino acids. The CDR3 sequence: CAWSSGGQPQHF. DNA for the CDR3: TGTGCCTGGAGTTCGGGGGGTCAGCCCCAGCATTTT.

CDR3 DNA sequence: TGTGCCAGCAGCCCCTCAGGAGTGGCGGGTTTCTCCTACGAGCAGTACTTC. This encodes CASSPSGVAGFSYEQYF. The V call is TRBV11-3, the J call TRBJ2-7; a weak D match, TRBD2 (5 bases). The CDR3 loop spans 17 amino acids. Trimming removed 5 bases at V and 0 bases at J, with 20 bases between. CDR1 is SGHNT and CDR2 is YENEEA in the germline V gene.

The chain couples TRBV29-1 to TRBJ1-1, with D unresolved. The CDR3 length is 12 residues. Trimming left V 4 bases short and J 1 base short, with 7 bases between. Germline-derived CDR1 and CDR2 are SQVTM and ANQGSEA. This CDR3 is CSVVHANTEAFF. The CDR3 region has the DNA TGCAGCGTTGTACACGCGAACACTGAAGCTTTCTTT.

The CDR3: CASSVVLGSYNEQFF. Here the CDR3 DNA reads TGTGCCAGCAGCGTAGTCCTCGGGTCCTACAATGAGCAGTTCTTC. The genes are TRBV9 and TRBJ2-1; D call uncertain. CDR3 length: 15 residues. Trimming shortened V by 0 bases and J by 1 base, and 8 bases separated the two germline ends. The V gene's germline CDR1 is SGDLS and CDR2 YYNGEE.

A single count supports this clone. V gene TRBV7-8 combines with J gene TRBJ2-7; D might be TRBD2 (6 bases). CDR1 and CDR2 (germline): SGHVS, FQNEAQ. Trimming took 4 bases from V and 0 from J, leaving 10 bases between them. This CDR3 region has 14 residues. CDR3 loop: CASSSLGGSYEQYF. The CDR3 region has the DNA TGTGCCAGCAGCTCCCTGGGGGGCTCCTACGAGCAGTACTTC.

The rearrangement links TRBV5-1 to TRBJ1-4; possible D gene TRBD1, 5 bases. CDR3 length: 14 residues. Germline CDR1 reads SGHRS; CDR2 reads YFSETQ. Trimming cost V 1 base and J 5 bases, with 9 bases left between them. The CDR3 loop is CASSLMSGNEKLFF. CDR3 nucleotide sequence: TGCGCCAGCAGCTTGATGTCAGGGAATGAAAAACTGTTTTTT.

This clone came up once. The genes are TRBV2 and TRBJ2-7; D may be TRBD1 (6 bases). V shed 6 bases and J shed 6 bases, with 18 bases lying between them. The CDR3 is 14 amino acids. Germline CDR1 is SNHLY and CDR2 is FYNNEI. This chain's CDR3 is CASRETRTAGEQYF. CDR3 coding DNA: TGTGCCAGCAGAGAGACGCGGACAGCCGGCGAGCAGTACTTC.

This clone was counted once. The chain carries TRBV6-5 and TRBJ1-3; 8 nucleotides line up with TRBD1. Losses at the gene ends were 6 bases for V and 5 bases for J; bases not matched to a gene: 9. CDR3 size: 15 residues. CDR1 and CDR2 (germline): MNHEY, SVGAGI. CDR3 residues: CASSPDRGHRNTIYF. CDR3 coding DNA: TGTGCCAGCAGCCCCGACAGGGGACACAGAAACACCATATATTTT.

The chain couples TRBV5-6 to TRBJ2-1; 8 bases map to TRBD2. The CDR3 is 16 residues long. Germline V gene sequence: CDR1 SGHDT, CDR2 YYEEEE. The junction had 7 bases not matched to a gene; V was cut back by 0 bases and J by 5 bases. CDR3 residues: CASSLVGTRGHNEQFF. CDR3 DNA: TGTGCCAGCAGCTTGGTCGGGACTAGAGGCCACAATGAGCAGTTCTTC.

The chain recombines TRBV9 with TRBJ2-1, with D possibly being TRBD1 (5 bases). The CDR3 runs to 14 residues. Trimming removed 2 bases from V and 9 bases from J, with 15 bases in between. Germline lookup yields CDR1 SGDLS and CDR2 YYNGEE. CDR3 in amino acids: CASSVYPGLAEQFF. The CDR3, as DNA: TGTGCCAGCAGCGTTTATCCAGGGTTGGCTGAGCAGTTCTTC.

The count of this clone is one. The chain carries TRBV5-4 and TRBJ1-1; tentative D call: TRBD1 (5 bases). CDR3 size: 14 residues. Trimming cost V 4 bases and J 0 bases, with 10 bases left between them. CDR1 is SGHNT, CDR2 YYREEE, per germline (reference sequence). The CDR3 loop is CASSPGGVNTEAFF. The CDR3 DNA reads TGTGCCAGCAGCCCGGGGGGTGTGAACACTGAAGCTTTCTTT.

The chain couples TRBV30 to TRBJ2-2, with a tentative D call TRBD1 (5 bases). Trimming removed 2 bases at V and 4 bases at J, with 11 bases between. The CDR3 is 14 amino acids. Germline V gene sequence: CDR1 GTSNPN, CDR2 SVGIG (reference sequence). DNA for the CDR3: TGTGCCTGGAGTCCCGGACAATTCACCGGGGAGCTGTTTTTT. Translation gives CAWSPGQFTGELFF.

With respect to this clone: This sequence may be a read error, since a much larger clone differs from it by one base. This chain links TRBV7-9 with TRBJ2-1, with a weak D call TRBD1 (6 bases). The CDR3 is made up of 13 amino acids. CDR1 is SEHNR and CDR2 is FQNEAQ in the germline V gene (reference sequence). V was clipped by 6 bases and J by 3 bases, with 9 bases between them. This chain's CDR3 is CASRLDSYNEQFF. CDR3 in DNA: TGTGCCAGCAGACTGGACAGCTACAATGAGCAGTTCTTC.

The chain is built from TRBV11-2 and TRBJ1-4; 8 bases line up with TRBD1. Germline V gene sequence: CDR1 SGHAT, CDR2 FQNNGV. V dropped 3 bases and J dropped 8; count of bases not matched to a gene: 11. The CDR3 covers 16 residues. The CDR3: CASSFFLPGQGEKLFF. CDR3 bases: TGTGCCAGCAGCTTCTTCCTCCCAGGACAGGGAGAAAAACTGTTTTTT.

This clone showed up just once. The chain uses TRBV5-1 and TRBJ1-2; TRBD1 aligns across 11 bases. This CDR3 has 14 residues. V was pared by 4 bases and J by 7 bases, with 6 bases of the junction left unmatched. Germline V gene data show CDR1 as SGHRS and CDR2 as YFSETQ. The DNA for the CDR3 is TGCGCCAGCAGCCAAGGGACAGGGGGAGGTGGCTACACCTTC. It yields the protein CASSQGTGGGGYTF.

V and J are TRBV11-3 and TRBJ2-3, with 7 bases identical to TRBD2. Per the germline V gene, CDR1 is SGHNT and CDR2 is YENEEA. The CDR3 runs 16 residues. V gave up 1 base and J gave up 1 base; unmatched junction bases: 5. The CDR3 is CASSLGGGSRTDTQYF. CDR3 DNA: TGTGCCAGCAGCTTAGGGGGCGGGAGCCGCACAGATACGCAGTATTTT.

The genes are TRBV9 and TRBJ2-3, with 13 bases that match TRBD2. The CDR3 loop spans 15 amino acids. The junction had 1 base not matched to a gene; V was cut back by 2 bases and J by 4 bases. Germline values: CDR1 SGDLS, CDR2 YYNGEE. The CDR3 loop reads CASSVGLAGPDTQYF. CDR3 DNA: TGTGCCAGCAGCGTGGGACTAGCGGGGCCAGATACGCAGTATTTT.

Concerning this clone: Sequence at one end of the junction differs from germline and may be a read error. J is TRBJ1-4 and V is TRBV27; tentative D call: TRBD1 (5 bases). Germline CDR1 is MNHEY and CDR2 is SMNVEV (reference sequence). There are 13 residues in the CDR3. The CDR3 loop is CTSREFTNEKLFF. The DNA of the CDR3 is TGTACCAGCAGGGAGTTCACTAATGAAAAACTGTTTTTT.